This TCR beta chain was profiled in a study of OX40 agonist ivuxolimab in advanced cancers. The method was immunoSEQ multiplex PCR; TCRdb's version includes in-frame clones alone and lacks a portion of them. Among tens of thousands of clones listed, approximately 84% were seen once. Germline CDR1 is LGHNA and CDR2 is YNFKEQ. The ends were cut back, 1 base at V and 10 bases at J, with 19 bases in the middle. This CDR3 comprises 15 residues. The chain recombines TRBV4-2 with TRBJ1-1, with unresolved D. The clonotype was recovered from an adult with an advanced solid tumor such as melanoma, head and neck, liver or kidney cancer. The sequencing here drew on CD4+ or CD8+ T cells sorted from blood, taken in a trial of the OX40 agonist ivuxolimab. The chain's CDR3 is CASSQGRIGSWGAFF. For the CDR3, the DNA is TGTGCCAGCAGCCAAGGACGGATAGGCTCCTGGGGAGCTTTCTTT.